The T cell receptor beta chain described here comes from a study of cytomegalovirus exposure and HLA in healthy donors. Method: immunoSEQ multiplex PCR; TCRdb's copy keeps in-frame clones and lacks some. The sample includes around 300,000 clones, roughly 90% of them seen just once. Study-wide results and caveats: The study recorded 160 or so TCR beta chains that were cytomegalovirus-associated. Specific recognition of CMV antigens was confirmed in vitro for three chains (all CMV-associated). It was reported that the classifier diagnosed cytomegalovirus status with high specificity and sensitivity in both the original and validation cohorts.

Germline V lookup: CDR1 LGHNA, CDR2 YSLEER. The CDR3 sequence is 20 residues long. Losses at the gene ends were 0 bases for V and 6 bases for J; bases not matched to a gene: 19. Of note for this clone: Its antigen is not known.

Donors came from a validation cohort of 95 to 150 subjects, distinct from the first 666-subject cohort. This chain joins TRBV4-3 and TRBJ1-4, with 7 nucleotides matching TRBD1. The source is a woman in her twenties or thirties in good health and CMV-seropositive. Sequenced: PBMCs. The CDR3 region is CASSQEYRRWGTGADEKLFF. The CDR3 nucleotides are TGCGCCAGCAGCCAAGAGTATAGGAGGTGGGGAACAGGGGCGGATGAAAAACTGTTTTTT.